The rows below give T cell receptor beta chains drawn from one sample of a study of shared clonotypes between healthy human individuals. This table comes from immunoSEQ multiplex PCR, and its TCRdb copy is limited to in-frame clones, with some not included. Of around 200,000 clones listed, about 68% are singletons. The specimen sequenced was memory CD4+ T cells sorted from blood. These receptor sequences come from a man aged 25 to 45 in good health. CDR3s include the opening cysteine and the closing phenylalanine or tryptophan. Each record gives: clone size, V gene, J gene, D gene, CDR3 protein. A D gene is named only where the DNA matches it firmly. The size entry is marked missing in some rows and otherwise reads once, few, many or a size class.

>.|TRBV9|TRBJ2-7|.
CAGKTIPPYEQYF
>.|TRBV7-2|TRBJ2-7|TRBD1
CASRSPGQGFEQYF
>.|TRBV7-2|TRBJ2-7|TRBD2
CASSLASPAAGAYEQYF
>.|TRBV10-3|TRBJ2-7|TRBD2
CAIRTGGSEGISYEQYF
>.|TRBV4-3|TRBJ2-7|TRBD2
CASSQSLAGGYEQYF
>.|TRBV9|TRBJ2-2|.
CASSVVGTGELFF
>few|TRBV29-1|TRBJ2-1|.
CSTMDNEQFF
>.|TRBV25-1|TRBJ2-7|TRBD1
CASSEPSRGQSSYEQYF
>.|TRBV9|TRBJ2-7|.
CASSVVPYEQYF
>few|TRBV18|TRBJ1-4|.
CASSEGATNEKLFF
>.|TRBV19|TRBJ2-2|TRBD1
CASSTLDRVAGELFF
>.|TRBV18|TRBJ2-2|.
CASSPPNTGELFF
>.|TRBV9|TRBJ2-1|.
CASSVGGLGAELHNEQFF
>.|TRBV6-6|TRBJ2-7|TRBD1
CASRDPGQGTYEQYF
>.|TRBV9|TRBJ1-5|.
CASSASITQPQHF
>.|TRBV27|TRBJ2-7|TRBD2
CASSSRGGSGKSYEQYF
>once|TRBV7-8|TRBJ2-1|.
CASSLGRFTYNEQFF
>.|TRBV7-2|TRBJ2-1|TRBD2
CASSLARLAGDEQFF
>few|TRBV6-5|TRBJ2-7|.
CAIPTVSYEQYF
>.|TRBV5-4|TRBJ2-5|.
CASRPAQGKETQYF
>.|TRBV7-2|TRBJ2-3|.
CASSTEPEDTQYF
>.|TRBV28|TRBJ1-2|.
CASSLWGPGYTF
>.|TRBV28|TRBJ2-1|.
CASSSTTGLNGQFF
>.|TRBV5-1|TRBJ2-7|TRBD2
CASSLVSGSYEQYF
>.|TRBV28|TRBJ2-3|.
CASMGGQVPFGTDTQYF
>.|TRBV9|TRBJ1-1|.
CASSVGAGLREYTEAFF
>.|TRBV5-1|TRBJ2-2|TRBD1
CASSSGGSGELFF
>.|TRBV5-1|TRBJ2-1|.
CASSLLEQGSHNEQFF
>.|TRBV6-6|TRBJ1-3|.
CAIRSASGNTIYF
>.|TRBV5-4|TRBJ2-2|.
CASSLGQNTGELFF
>.|TRBV7-9|TRBJ1-1|.
CASSTHGMYAFF
>.|TRBV29-1|TRBJ2-1|.
CSGGDSFSYNEQFF
>.|TRBV7-6|TRBJ1-2|.
CASSLDQVTGGGYTF
>once|TRBV5-1|TRBJ2-5|TRBD2
CASKLAGGQETQYF
>few|TRBV12-5|TRBJ2-2|.
CASGFAARWGTENTGELFF
>.|TRBV10-3|TRBJ2-6|TRBD1
CAISAQGVGANVLTF
>.|TRBV15|TRBJ1-1|.
CATSRDRYEAFF
>.|TRBV7-2|TRBJ1-2|.
CASSPGPNYGYTF
>.|TRBV7-2|TRBJ2-1|TRBD2
CASSLGLAGWNNEQFF
>once|TRBV27|TRBJ2-3|.
CASSLGGSRTDTQYF
>once|TRBV7-9|TRBJ2-3|.
CASSLVGSSTDTQYF
>few|TRBV6-1|TRBJ1-1|.
CASSETEAFF
>once|TRBV11-2|TRBJ2-1|TRBD2
CASSFASGMKGEQFF
>.|TRBV5-6|TRBJ2-7|TRBD2
CASSSPASGVSYEQYF